The next 23 T cell receptor beta chains were all read from a single sample in a study of cytomegalovirus exposure and HLA in healthy donors. The PCR contained 60 Vbeta and 13 Jbeta primers. Generated by immunoSEQ multiplex PCR, the TCRdb table keeps only in-frame clones and is missing some. This sample has about 170,000 clones, with just under 80% found just once. The source material was PBMCs. These receptor sequences come from a woman in her forties or fifties in good health and CMV-seropositive.

A word on this clone: The same CDR3 is also encoded by other DNA sequences in this sample. The rearrangement joins TRBV6-6 to TRBJ2-5; D not certain. Between the trimmed V and J ends, which lost 5 bases and 2 bases, there was a span of 3 bases. The CDR3 runs 11 residues. Per germline, CDR1 MNHNY and CDR2 SVGAGI (reference sequence). CDR3 sequence (DNA): TGTGCCAGCAGTCCTCAAGAGACCCAGTACTTC. Translated, it gives CASSPQETQYF.

The rearrangement links TRBV18 to TRBJ1-4; D gene ambiguous. Germline loops: CDR1 KGHSH, CDR2 LQKENI. The CDR3 covers 13 residues. Trimming stripped 4 bases from V and 3 bases from J, with 6 bases between. This chain's CDR3 is CASSRGSNEKLFF. CDR3 DNA sequence: TGTGCCAGCTCACGAGGGTCTAATGAAAAACTGTTTTTT.

The CDR3 region is CASSTGTSGGKQYF. CDR3 DNA sequence: TGTGCCAGCAGCACCGGGACTAGCGGAGGAAAGCAGTACTTC. The V call is TRBV28, the J call TRBJ2-7, with 11 bases identical to TRBD2. Germline CDR1 MDHEN, CDR2 SYDVKM. This CDR3 spans 14 amino acids. V shed 6 bases and J 8 bases; nucleotides not matched to a gene: 9.

The gene calls are TRBV7-3 and TRBJ2-7, with a tentative D call TRBD2 (5 bases). The CDR3 length is 12 residues. Germline V gives CDR1 SGHTA, CDR2 FQGTGA. The V end was cut by 3 bases, the J end by 7 bases, with 10 bases between. In DNA form, the CDR3 reads TGTGCCAGCAGCTTCGGGTCGGGGGAGCAGTACTTC. This sequence encodes CASSFGSGEQYF. Variable domain in full (rest from reference TRBV7-3 and TRBJ2-7): GAGVSQTPSNKVTEKGKYVELRCDPISGHTALYWYRQSLGQGPEFLIYFQGTGAADDSGLPNDRFFAVRPEGSVSTLKIQRTERGDSAVYLCASSFGSGEQYFGPGTRLTVT.

This clone has more than one count but fewer than ten. V is TRBV9 and J is TRBJ1-4, with D unclear. The CDR3 extends over 17 amino acids. CDR1 is SGDLS, CDR2 YYNGEE, per germline. V was trimmed by 5 bases and J by 8 bases, leaving 25 bases between them. The CDR3 region is CASSLNPAVAVREKLFF. The CDR3 region has the DNA TGTGCCAGCAGTCTGAATCCGGCGGTGGCTGTTAGGGAAAAACTGTTTTTT.

This clone was counted only a few times. The rearrangement links TRBV2 to TRBJ2-1; 7 nucleotides agree with TRBD2. V shed 4 bases and J 0 bases; nucleotides not matched to a gene: 6. The CDR3 has 16 amino acids. In germline, CDR1 is SNHLY, CDR2 FYNNEI. The CDR3: CASSAGLDPSYNEQFF. The CDR3 DNA reads TGTGCCAGCAGTGCAGGACTAGACCCCTCCTACAATGAGCAGTTCTTC. The full variable domain, in which reference TRBV2 and TRBJ2-1 provide the parts outside the CDR3, is EPEVTQTPSHQVTQMGQEVILRCVPISNHLYFYWYRQILGQKVEFLVSFYNNEISEKSEIFDDQFSVERPDGSNFTLKIRSTKLEDSAMYFCASSAGLDPSYNEQFFGPGTRLTVL.

The chain has TRBV7-5 and TRBJ1-1. TRBV7-5 is reported as a pseudogene. This CDR3 is built from 20 residues. CDR3 DNA: TGTGCCAGAAGCTTGCAAAATCAATGCCCTCCCGGGTCCATGAACACTGAAGCTTTCTTT. Translating gives CARSLQNQCPPGSMNTEAFF.

The genes are TRBV7-3 and TRBJ2-7, with 8 bases aligning to TRBD2. The CDR3 consists of 16 residues. Unmatched junction bases numbered 7, after V lost 3 bases and J lost 0 bases. Germline loops: CDR1 SGHTA, CDR2 FQGTGA. CDR3 nucleotide sequence: TGTGCCAGCAGCTTGGTCGGGGGGGGGAGCTCCTACGAGCAGTACTTC. Translating it yields CASSLVGGGSSYEQYF.

The chain links TRBV7-2 to TRBJ2-7; tentatively, D is TRBD2 (6 bases). The CDR3 consists of 14 residues. The germline V and J ends were trimmed by 4 bases and 1 base, with 11 bases remaining between them. CDR1 and CDR2 (germline): SGHTA, FQGNSA. The CDR3 loop reads CASSSTRLSYEQYF. The CDR3 DNA sequence: TGTGCCAGCAGCTCGACTAGACTTTCCTACGAGCAGTACTTC.

This chain connects TRBV5-4 to TRBJ1-2; 10 bases are a match to TRBD1. From germline, CDR1 is SGHNT and CDR2 YYREEE (reference sequence). The CDR3 extends over 15 amino acids. The V and J ends lost 5 bases and 8 bases, in that order; junction bases with no gene match: 12. This CDR3 reads CASSRGGQGSRGYTF. The CDR3 DNA follows: TGTGCCAGCAGTCGGGGGGGACAGGGGTCGAGAGGCTACACCTTC. The whole variable domain, filled in from reference TRBV5-4 and TRBJ1-2, reads ETGVTQSPTHLIKTRGQQVTLRCSSQSGHNTVSWYQQALGQGPQFIFQYYREEENGRGNFPPRFSGLQFPNYSSELNVNALELDDSALYLCASSRGGQGSRGYTFGSGTRLTVV.

This clone turned up a few times. The rearrangement uses TRBV28 and TRBJ1-4; D gene ambiguous. The ends were cut back, 9 bases at V and 3 bases at J, with 11 bases in the middle. The germline gives CDR1 MDHEN, CDR2 SYDVKM. This CDR3 is built from 13 residues. The CDR3 sequence is CASKRGPNEKLFF. DNA for the CDR3: TGTGCCAGTAAGAGAGGGCCTAATGAAAAACTGTTTTTT.

This clone was recorded once. The V and J genes are TRBV4-1 and TRBJ2-3; 10 bases are shared with TRBD2. Germline V CDR1 and CDR2: MGHRA, YSYEKL. Trimming cost V 4 bases and J 5 bases; bases outside gene matches: 3. CDR3 size: 14 residues. CDR3 in amino acids: CASSLSGGLDTQYF. CDR3 sequence (DNA): TGCGCCAGCAGCCTTAGCGGGGGGCTAGATACGCAGTATTTT.

This clone was counted at least ten times. The chain employs TRBV4-1 and TRBJ1-4; tentative D call: TRBD1 (6 bases). The CDR3 is 17 residues long. Trimming left V 0 bases short and J 7 bases short, with 18 bases between. Per germline, CDR1 MGHRA and CDR2 YSYEKL. The CDR3 DNA follows: TGCGCCAGCAGCCAAGACTACAGGGCATTTGAGAGTGAAAAACTGTTTTTT. Translated: CASSQDYRAFESEKLFF.

The chain has TRBV7-9 and TRBJ2-1; 9 bases match TRBD2. Germline values: CDR1 SEHNR, CDR2 FQNEAQ (reference sequence). V gave up 2 bases and J gave up 8 bases; unmatched junction bases: 7. This CDR3 has 15 amino acids. Here the CDR3 DNA reads TGTGCCAGCAGCTTACCGAATAGCGGGAGTTATGAGCAGTTCTTC. This gives the protein CASSLPNSGSYEQFF.

The chain has TRBV7-2 and TRBJ1-2, with D possibly being TRBD1 (6 bases). CDR1 SGHTA and CDR2 FQGNSA come from the germline V gene. V was pared by 6 bases and J by 6 bases, with 11 bases between. The CDR3 runs 12 residues. CDR3 region: CASRRTVDGYTF. In nucleotides, the CDR3 is TGTGCCAGCAGGCGGACAGTTGATGGCTACACCTTC.

The chain recombines TRBV7-2 with TRBJ1-1; TRBD1 is a possible D gene (5 bases). Trimming cost V 3 bases and J 1 base, with 9 bases left between them. CDR3 length: 14 residues. Germline CDR1 SGHTA, CDR2 FQGNSA. The DNA of the CDR3 is TGTGCCAGCAGCTTTTCGGGGGAGAACACTGAAGCTTTCTTT. Translating it yields CASSFSGENTEAFF.

Only a few counts were recorded for this clone. The chain is built from TRBV19 and TRBJ1-1, with 9 positions matching TRBD1. Trimming at V came to 3 bases and at J to 5 bases, leaving 4 bases not matched to a gene. Germline V gene data show CDR1 as LNHDA and CDR2 as SQIVND (reference sequence). The CDR3 spans 14 residues. The CDR3 DNA is TGTGCCAGTAGTATGGACAGGGGAGAAACTGAAGCTTTCTTT. This encodes CASSMDRGETEAFF.

This clone was seen just once. The V and J genes are TRBV9 and TRBJ2-7; TRBD2 agrees at 8 bases. Germline CDR1 SGDLS, CDR2 YYNGEE. V dropped 0 bases and J dropped 2; count of bases not matched to a gene: 13. The CDR3 runs to 18 residues. In nucleotides, the CDR3 is TGTGCCAGCAGCGTAGGGGATAGCGGGGCCTGGACCACCTACGAGCAGTACTTC. Encoded protein: CASSVGDSGAWTTYEQYF.

This clone has just a few counts. V and J are TRBV5-6 and TRBJ1-6; 8 nucleotides line up with TRBD1. CDR1 SGHDT and CDR2 YYEEEE come from the germline V gene. The CDR3 consists of 14 residues. V lost 1 base to trimming and J lost 7 bases; unmatched junction nucleotides: 1. The CDR3 bases are TGTGCCAGCAGCTTGACAGGGGGAAATTCACCCCTCCACTTT. Translation: CASSLTGGNSPLHF. Combining the CDR3 with reference TRBV5-6 and TRBJ1-6 gives the whole variable domain DAGVTQSPTHLIKTRGQQVTLRCSPKSGHDTVSWYQQALGQGPQFIFQYYEEEERQRGNFPDRFSGHQFPNYSSELNVNALLLGDSALYLCASSLTGGNSPLHFGNGTRLTVT.

This clone has a handful of counts. The chain employs TRBV7-9 and TRBJ2-1, with 9 nucleotides matching TRBD2. Unmatched junction bases numbered 2, after V lost 3 bases and J lost 5 bases. Germline V gives CDR1 SEHNR, CDR2 FQNEAQ (reference sequence). This CDR3 contains 14 residues. The CDR3 nucleotides are TGTGCCAGCAGCTTCGGACTAGCGAACAATGAGCAGTTCTTC. This sequence encodes CASSFGLANNEQFF.

The V call is TRBV7-2, the J call TRBJ2-3; D might be TRBD2 (6 bases). Trimming left V 1 base short and J 4 bases short, with 15 bases between. CDR3 length equals 16 residues. Germline CDR1 and CDR2: SGHTA and FQGNSA. The CDR3 nucleotides read TGTGCCAGCAGCTTAGAGGCGACTAGGGGTTCAGATACGCAGTATTTT. Protein sequence: CASSLEATRGSDTQYF. The complete variable domain, with remaining parts taken from reference TRBV7-2 and TRBJ2-3, reads GAGVSQSPSNKVTEKGKDVELRCDPISGHTALYWYRQSLGQGLEFLIYFQGNSAPDKSGLPSDRFSAERTGGSVSTLTIQRTQQEDSAVYLCASSLEATRGSDTQYFGPGTRLTVL.

In its sample, this clone was seen once. The V and J genes are TRBV6-5 and TRBJ1-3, with 8 bases lining up with TRBD1. The CDR3 has 16 residues. The V gene end was trimmed by 4 bases and the J gene end by 4 bases; junction bases not matched to a gene: 9. In germline, CDR1 is MNHEY, CDR2 SVGAGI. The DNA of the CDR3 is TGTGCCAGCAGTTCTAATACAGGGGGATCGGGAAACACCATATATTTT. It specifies CASSSNTGGSGNTIYF.

This clone has a single count. For the CDR3, the DNA is TGCGCCAGCAAGAGGACAGAAGGTAGCTACGAGCAGTACTTC. As protein: CASKRTEGSYEQYF. The V and J genes are TRBV10-2 and TRBJ2-7; perhaps TRBD1 as D (6 bases). The V and J ends lost 7 bases and 3 bases respectively, with 16 bases between them. This CDR3 has 14 residues. Germline V gives CDR1 WSHSY, CDR2 SAAADI.